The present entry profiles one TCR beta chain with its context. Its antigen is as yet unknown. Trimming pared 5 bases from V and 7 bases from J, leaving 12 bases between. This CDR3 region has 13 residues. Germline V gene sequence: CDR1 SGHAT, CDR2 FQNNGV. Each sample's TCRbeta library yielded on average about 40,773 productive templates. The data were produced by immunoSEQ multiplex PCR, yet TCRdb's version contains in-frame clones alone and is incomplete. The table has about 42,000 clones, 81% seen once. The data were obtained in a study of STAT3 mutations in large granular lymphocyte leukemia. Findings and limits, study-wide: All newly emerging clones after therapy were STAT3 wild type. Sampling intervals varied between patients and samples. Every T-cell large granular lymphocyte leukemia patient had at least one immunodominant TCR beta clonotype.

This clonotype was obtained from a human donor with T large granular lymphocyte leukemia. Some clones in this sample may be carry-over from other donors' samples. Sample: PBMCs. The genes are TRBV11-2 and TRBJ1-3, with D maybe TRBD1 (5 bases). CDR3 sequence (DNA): TGTGCCAGCAGCCCCGGACATTGGAACACCATATATTTT. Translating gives CASSPGHWNTIYF.